Following are 11 T cell receptor beta chains from one sample sequenced in a study of early T cells in non-severe SARS-CoV-2 infection. From the 5' RACE reads, TCRdb called clonotypes with MiXCR, one entry per CDR3 protein. The sample holds approximately 52,000 distinct CDR3 sequences, 8% to 10% seen once. The source material was whole blood. The receptors were sampled from an adult who was a healthcare worker with PCR-confirmed SARS-CoV-2 infection or an uninfected control (not recorded which).

This clonotype was observed many times. The chain carries TRBV7-9 and TRBJ1-6, with no clear D. V was cut by 7 bases and J by 8 bases, with 12 bases left in between. CDR3 length equals 13 residues. The V gene's germline CDR1 is SEHNR and CDR2 FQNEAQ (reference sequence). CDR3 sequence: CASTLEGDSPLHF. DNA for the CDR3: TGTGCCAGCACCCTGGAAGGTGATTCACCCCTCCACTTT.

This clonotype was recorded many times. The CDR3 loop reads CAPLEGPRDTDTQYF. The CDR3 region has the DNA TGTGCCCCCCTGGAGGGCCCTCGCGACACAGATACGCAGTATTTT. This chain uses TRBV7-2 with TRBJ2-3, with a weak D call TRBD2 (6 bases). The CDR3 spans 15 residues. Germline assignment: CDR1 SGHTA and CDR2 FQGNSA. V lost 11 bases to trimming and J lost 2 bases, with 20 bases between them.

This clonotype occurred many times. This chain links TRBV7-3 with TRBJ2-7, with D possibly TRBD1 on 5 matching bases. The CDR3 is 15 residues long. Looked up from germline, CDR1 is SGHTA and CDR2 is FQGTGA. Between the trimmed V and J ends, which lost 1 base and 0 bases, there was a span of 10 bases. The CDR3 here is CASSLKGQSSYEQYF. CDR3 nucleotides: TGTGCCAGCAGCTTAAAGGGGCAGAGCTCCTACGAGCAGTACTTC.

The sample holds a few counts of this clonotype. The genes are TRBV7-6 and TRBJ1-1; 10 bases align to TRBD1. J lost 8 bases, V lost 5 bases, and 5 bases had no gene match. Germline values: CDR1 SGHVS, CDR2 FNYEAQ. The CDR3 runs to 13 residues. CDR3 in DNA: TGTGCCAGCAGCCGGGACAGGGGTGGGGAAGCTTTCTTT. Protein: CASSRDRGGEAFF.

The chain is built from TRBV9 and TRBJ2-7; D remains ambiguous. CDR3 length: 13 residues. CDR1 and CDR2 from the germline V gene are SGDLS and YYNGEE. V was clipped by 6 bases and J by 5 bases, with 15 bases between them. DNA of the CDR3: TGTGCCAGCATCTTCAGGAAAGTTAACGAGCAGTACTTC. Its protein is CASIFRKVNEQYF.

In its sample, this clonotype was seen many times. V gene TRBV18 combines with J gene TRBJ1-1; D is ambiguous. The V gene's germline CDR1 is KGHSH and CDR2 LQKENI. This CDR3 region has 13 residues. Trimming removed 6 bases at V and 11 bases at J, with 19 bases between. CDR3 loop: CASSPADGVWAFF. The CDR3 DNA sequence: TGTGCCAGCTCGCCCGCCGACGGGGTATGGGCTTTCTTT.

This clonotype was seen repeatedly, ten times or more. This chain joins TRBV7-2 and TRBJ2-1; 13 bases are shared with TRBD2. The germline gives CDR1 SGHTA, CDR2 FQGNSA. This CDR3 has 15 amino acids. V lost 7 bases to trimming and J lost 8 bases; unmatched junction nucleotides: 8. The CDR3 is CASTKLAGGPYEQFF. The CDR3 region has the DNA TGTGCCAGCACCAAACTAGCGGGAGGGCCCTATGAGCAGTTCTTC.

This clonotype was detected only a few times. The CDR3, as DNA: TGTGCCAGCAGTTCACTCCCGACAGCCATTAGTTCACCCCTCCACTTT. It encodes CASSSLPTAISSPLHF. V usage is TRBV6-6 and J usage is TRBJ1-6; perhaps TRBD1 as D (5 bases). Trimming removed 4 bases at V and 9 bases at J, with 19 bases between. The germline gives CDR1 MNHNY, CDR2 SVGAGI (reference sequence). The CDR3 is 16 residues long.

J is TRBJ1-1 and V is TRBV18, with a tentative D call TRBD1 (5 bases). This CDR3 region has 14 residues. Germline CDR1 and CDR2: KGHSH and LQKENI. V shed 3 bases and J shed 1 base, with 9 bases lying between them. The CDR3 spells CASSPRVGNTEAFF. The CDR3 nucleotides are TGTGCCAGCTCACCCAGGGTAGGGAACACTGAAGCTTTCTTT.

The chain uses TRBV7-9 and TRBJ2-7; D gene ambiguous. CDR3 length: 12 residues. V shed 2 bases and J shed 4 bases, with 6 bases lying between them. Per the germline V gene, CDR1 is SEHNR and CDR2 is FQNEAQ (reference sequence). CDR3 region: CASSLTSYEQYF. CDR3 in DNA: TGTGCCAGCAGCTTAACATCTTACGAGCAGTACTTC.

The sample holds many counts of this clonotype. The chain combines TRBV6-1 with TRBJ1-1; 7 bases agree with TRBD1. The CDR3 is made up of 11 amino acids. V lost 7 bases to trimming and J lost 9 bases; unmatched junction nucleotides: 5. CDR1 and CDR2 from the germline V gene are MNHNS and SASEGT. The CDR3 spells CASIGGQQAFF. CDR3 nucleotide sequence: TGTGCCAGCATAGGGGGACAGCAAGCTTTCTTT.